This T cell receptor (beta chain) originates from a study of cytomegalovirus exposure and HLA in healthy donors. The CDR3 sequence is 13 residues long. Per the germline V gene, CDR1 is LNHDA and CDR2 is SQIVND (reference sequence). V shed 8 bases, J shed 12 bases, and the junction held 12 bases outside the gene matches. Turning to this clone: Antigen: not known.

The PCR made use of 60 Vbeta and 13 Jbeta primers. This table comes from immunoSEQ multiplex PCR, and its TCRdb copy is limited to in-frame clones, with some not included. Of some 120,000 clones in the sample, about 80% were seen once. The study's findings and limits: Across all donors, roughly uniform sequencing depth was an assumption of the presence/absence analyses. TCR beta V segments were, for the most part, productive about 87% or about 30% of the time in an earlier analysis.

The sequencing input was PBMCs. The TCR comes from a man younger than 45 in good health and CMV-seropositive. The chain carries TRBV19 and TRBJ2-4; 8 nucleotides agree with TRBD1. The CDR3 protein is CASQQGEASSQYF. The CDR3 DNA sequence: TGTGCCAGTCAACAGGGGGAGGCATCCAGTCAGTACTTC.